This entry describes one TCR beta chain. This clonotype was seen only a few times. The target of this receptor is not known. Per-base quality was not reported, and no clone a single base away is much larger than it. The TCR beta CDR3 regions were amplified from the RNA transcripts. The TCR CDR3 was subjected to a first round of RT-PCR using the HTBI primer set and the Qiagen OneStep RT-PCR kit. The libraries were constructed in a second round of multiplex PCR and then size-selected and purified. The libraries were sequenced on an Illumina HiSeq2000 using paired-end 100 bp reads. As for the original processing: SOAPnuke was used to process the raw data, removing reads that contained adapters or uncalled bases, had a mean Phred below 15, or lacked an exact match to the constant primer or identifier. High-quality paired reads were merged with COPE v1.2.5, and unique nucleotide sequences were defined as clonotypes. MiTCR v1.1 was used to align the clonotypes against IMGT TRBV, TRBD and TRBJ reference segments. Only V-J combinations with frequency above 0.0001, covering about 99% of repertoires, were analysed. The TCS score was defined as F50 (clonal expansion) divided by E x V (chaos), with BLOSUM62-based TCRdist calculated between CDR3 peptides within each V-J. Welch's t-statistics and random forest reduced several hundred V-J features to 13, which were used in a naive Bayes classifier (R e1071). TCRdb reran the public reads through fastp at Q25 and MiXCR, keeping productive beta chains. Records with the same CDR3 protein are collapsed into one entry carrying the most frequent genes and DNA. The authors' filters were not applied to this entry. This sample is represented by about 590,000 distinct CDR3 sequences; more than 15% of them were singletons. Under 7.5% of the sample goes to the ten largest clones.

The sample is drawn from a study of T cells in Graves' hyperthyroidism and ophthalmopathy (dated by TCRdb to between 2019 and 2020). About the study as a whole: Peripheral blood samples were taken at initial diagnosis, before any treatment was given. To identify distinguishing TCR V-J signatures, a discovery cohort of about 100 patients was used, comprising some 45 with Graves' ophthalmopathy and around 60 with stable Graves' hyperthyroidism. Prospective prediction of ophthalmopathy was tested in an independent validation cohort consisting of 18 hyperthyroidism patients and some 15 patients who later progressed to ophthalmopathy. The 100 discovery patients were randomly split 7:3 into training and test sets. In addition, the study compared T-cell repertoires in thyroid tissue and in blood from six Graves' hyperthyroidism patients. After blood sampling, hyperthyroidism patients were treated with methimazole at a starting dose of 30 mg daily, and ophthalmopathy patients were treated with high-dose intravenous methylprednisolone. TCR Vbeta CDR3 sequencing of approximately 140 peripheral blood samples (approximately 44 ophthalmopathy, 75 or so hyperthyroidism and roughly 17 progressor patients) is reported in the paper. What the research found in general, with its limitations: No statistical method was used to set the sample size in advance, and investigators knew the group allocation. Most expanded thyroid clonotypes (frequency above 0.001) were also detected in blood, suggesting blood repertoires may reflect thyroid immune responses. A 13 V-J signature model separated ophthalmopathy from stable hyperthyroidism, with approximately 87% sensitivity and 81.08% specificity in cross-validation and 80%/75% in testing. During validation, the model predicted progression to ophthalmopathy a median of approximately six months ahead of onset, with around 71% sensitivity and around 72% specificity.

Stable Graves' hyperthyroidism was defined as no progression to ophthalmopathy during 18 months of follow-up. The hyperthyroidism patients were between 18 and 65 years old and newly diagnosed, with a disease duration of less than 2 months. Any patient with an uncontrolled infection, another autoimmune disease, pregnancy or lactation was excluded. Diagnoses were established on the basis of clinical symptoms, serum thyroxine and TRAb, thyroid ultrasound, and orbital computed tomography. PBMCs were separated from under 12 ml of fresh peripheral blood using Ficoll-Paque density gradient centrifugation. Total RNA was extracted using Trizol reagent, and RNA quality was assessed on an Agilent 2100 Bioanalyzer. Material: blood. The sequence was collected from a woman younger than 45 with Graves' hyperthyroidism.

Read as DNA, the sequence is TGTGCCACCAGTGGAGGATCGGGACTAGCGGGCACAGATACGCAGTATTTT. Translated, this is CATSGGSGLAGTDTQYF. The sequence joins TRBV24-1 to TRBJ2-3; TRBD2 aligns with 11 central bases. Looking up the germline V gene yields CDR1 KGHDR and CDR2 SFDVKD. The junction shows trimming of 5 bases on V and 1 base on J, and the gene matches do not reach 7 bases of it. Taken from cysteine to phenylalanine, the CDR3 has 17 residues. Just CDR3 DNA is preserved here, 51 bases in frame from base 1.